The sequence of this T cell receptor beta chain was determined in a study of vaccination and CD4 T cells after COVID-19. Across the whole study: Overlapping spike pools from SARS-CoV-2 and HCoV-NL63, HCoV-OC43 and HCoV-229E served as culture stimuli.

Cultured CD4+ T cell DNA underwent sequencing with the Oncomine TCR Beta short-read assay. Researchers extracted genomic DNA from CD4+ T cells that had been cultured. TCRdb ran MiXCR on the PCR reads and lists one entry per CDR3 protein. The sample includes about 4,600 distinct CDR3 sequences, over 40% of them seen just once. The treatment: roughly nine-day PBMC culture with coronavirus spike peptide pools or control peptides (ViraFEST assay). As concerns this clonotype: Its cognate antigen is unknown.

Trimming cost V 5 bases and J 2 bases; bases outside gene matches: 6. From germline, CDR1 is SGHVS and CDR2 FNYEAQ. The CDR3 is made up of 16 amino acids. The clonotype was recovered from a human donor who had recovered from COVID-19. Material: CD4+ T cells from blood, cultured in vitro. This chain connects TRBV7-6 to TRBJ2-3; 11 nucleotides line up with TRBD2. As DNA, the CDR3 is TGTGCCAGCAGCCGGGGACTAGCGGAGTACACAGATACGCAGTATTTT. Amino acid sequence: CASSRGLAEYTDTQYF.